These T cell receptor beta chains were read from a single sample in a study of blood T cell repertoires in COVID-19. Assay: immunoSEQ multiplex PCR; the TCRdb copy retains only in-frame clones and omits some. The data contain about 200,000 clones, about 80% of them seen just once; the ten biggest clones take up approximately 7.8%. Sequenced material: peripheral blood. Every receptor here comes from a woman aged 55-70 years with COVID-19, enrolled during active disease. The CDR3 runs from the conserved cysteine through the conserved F or W. D genes are given only for firm matches. Not all rows give a size; the values are once, few, many and, for expanded clones, a class.

14	few	TRBJ2-7	TRBV9	TRBD1	CASSSRQGADEQYF	TGTGCCAGCAGCTCCCGACAGGGGGCAGACGAGCAGTACTTC
15	.	TRBJ2-5	TRBV7-6	TRBD1	CASSSGTGGFETQYF	TGTGCCAGCAGCTCCGGGACAGGGGGCTTCGAGACCCAGTACTTC
15	.	TRBJ2-1	TRBV28	TRBD2	CASSSVAGGINEQFF	TGTGCCAGCAGTTCAGTAGCGGGGGGCATCAATGAGCAGTTCTTC
12	once	TRBJ2-1	TRBV28	TRBD1	CASSSGGREQFF	TGTGCCAGCAGTTCAGGGGGCCGTGAGCAGTTCTTC
14	.	TRBJ2-5	TRBV5-6	TRBD1	CASSSTGGRETQYF	TGTGCCAGCAGTTCTACAGGGGGCAGAGAGACCCAGTACTTC
14	.	TRBJ1-6	TRBV19	.	CASSVETRNSPLHF	TGTGCCAGTAGTGTCGAGACACGCAATTCACCCCTCCACTTT
13	.	TRBJ1-2	TRBV10-3	.	CAISADSNYGYTF	TGTGCCATCAGTGCCGACAGTAACTATGGCTACACCTTC
14	.	TRBJ2-3	TRBV11-2	.	CASSSPRGSGTQYF	TGTGCCAGCAGCTCCCCTCGTGGCTCTGGTACGCAGTATTTT
16	.	TRBJ2-5	TRBV5-1	TRBD2	CASSLASGGPQETQYF	TGCGCCAGCAGCTTGGCGAGCGGGGGGCCCCAAGAGACCCAGTACTTC
15	.	TRBJ1-4	TRBV6-5	TRBD1	CASSYDRGRTEKLFF	TGTGCCAGCAGTTACGACAGGGGAAGGACCGAAAAACTGTTTTTT
14	.	TRBJ2-5	TRBV7-2	TRBD2	CASSAGTSLETQYF	TGTGCCAGCAGCGCCGGGACTAGCTTGGAGACCCAGTACTTC
13	once	TRBJ2-5	TRBV15	TRBD1	CATSWDRGETQYF	TGTGCCACCAGCTGGGACAGGGGGGAGACCCAGTACTTC
13	.	TRBJ1-2	TRBV27	.	CASSTRGEDGYTF	TGTGCCAGCAGTACCCGGGGGGAAGATGGCTACACCTTC
13	.	TRBJ1-2	TRBV5-8	.	CASSPGRAYGYTF	TGTGCCAGCAGCCCCGGTCGTGCCTATGGCTACACCTTC
14	.	TRBJ1-5	TRBV7-2	.	CASSLRTRGQPQHF	TGTGCCAGCAGTCTTCGGACTCGAGGGCAGCCCCAGCATTTT
12	.	TRBJ1-1	TRBV27	TRBD1	CAGRQGGTEAFF	TGTGCCGGGAGGCAGGGGGGCACTGAAGCTTTCTTT
15	.	TRBJ1-6	TRBV9	TRBD1	CASSGTGTENSPLHF	TGTGCCAGCAGCGGGACCGGGACAGAGAATTCACCCCTCCACTTT
14	.	TRBJ2-5	TRBV28	.	CASSFQAGGETQYF	TGTGCCAGCAGTTTCCAGGCAGGTGGAGAGACCCAGTACTTC
15	.	TRBJ1-5	TRBV5-4	TRBD1	CASSLQGAAPQPQHF	TGTGCCAGCAGCTTACAGGGGGCGGCGCCTCAGCCCCAGCATTTT
15	.	TRBJ1-2	TRBV7-8	TRBD1	CASSPLGQGLLGYTF	TGTGCCAGCAGCCCTTTGGGACAGGGGTTGTTAGGCTACACCTTC
16	.	TRBJ2-1	TRBV6-1	TRBD1	CASSEDRGFPYNEQFF	TGTGCCAGCAGTGAAGACAGGGGGTTCCCCTACAATGAGCAGTTCTTC
15	.	TRBJ2-3	TRBV3-1/TRBV3-2	.	CASSQNRGLRDTQYF	TGTGCCAGCAGCCAGAACAGGGGACTCCGAGATACGCAGTATTTT
17	.	TRBJ2-1	TRBV5-5	TRBD2	CASRPGLAALSYNEQFF	TGTGCCAGCAGACCAGGACTAGCGGCTCTCTCCTACAATGAGCAGTTCTTC
16	.	TRBJ1-6	TRBV19	TRBD1	CASSITGTGGGSPLHF	TGTGCCAGTAGTATAACTGGGACAGGGGGTGGCTCACCCCTCCACTTT
14	.	TRBJ2-2	TRBV3-1/TRBV3-2	.	CASSPRGTTGELFF	TGTGCCAGCAGCCCAAGGGGGACCACCGGGGAGCTGTTTTTT
15	.	TRBJ1-6	TRBV3-1/TRBV3-2	.	CASSQGRAINSPLHF	TGTGCCAGCAGCCAAGGGAGAGCGATAAATTCACCCCTCCACTTT
12	once	TRBJ2-1	TRBV4-1	.	CASSRTANEQFF	TGCGCCAGCAGCCGGACAGCCAATGAGCAGTTCTTC